One sample yielded the 27 T cell receptor beta chains listed below, sequenced in a study of shared clonotypes between healthy human individuals. Naive CD8 populations comprised CD45RO-negative cells positively selected for CCR7, excluding terminally differentiated effector memory CD45RA+ cells. Assay used: immunoSEQ multiplex PCR; TCRdb lists only in-frame clones, some missing. The data show about 590,000 clones, about 95% seen once. The sequencing input was naive CD8+ T cells sorted from blood. These receptor sequences come from a woman in her thirties in good health.

V is TRBV6-1 and J is TRBJ1-2; perhaps TRBD1 as D (5 bases). This CDR3 is 15 amino acids long. Germline CDR1 MNHNS, CDR2 SASEGT. V dropped 0 bases and J dropped 2 bases, with 10 bases sitting between them. In nucleotides, the CDR3 is TGTGCCAGCAGTGAAGCGTGGGGACTAAACTATGGCTACACCTTC. This codes for CASSEAWGLNYGYTF.

This clone turned up a few times. The chain recombines TRBV5-1 with TRBJ2-2, with D perhaps TRBD1 (5 bases). This CDR3 is built from 15 residues. The germline V gene encodes CDR1 SGHRS and CDR2 YFSETQ. Between the trimmed V and J ends, which lost 0 bases and 5 bases, there was a span of 11 bases. The CDR3 nucleotides are TGCGCCAGCAGCTTGGGGGCAGGGTGGACCGGGGAGCTGTTTTTT. It specifies CASSLGAGWTGELFF.

The chain has TRBV9 and TRBJ1-1; tentative D call: TRBD1 (6 bases). Germline loops: CDR1 SGDLS, CDR2 YYNGEE. The CDR3 has 12 residues. V was shortened by 7 bases and J by 2 bases, with 9 bases between the two germline ends. The CDR3 coding sequence is TGTGCCAGCGGGACATTCAACACTGAAGCTTTCTTT. Protein product: CASGTFNTEAFF.

This chain links TRBV11-2 with TRBJ2-7; the match to TRBD2 covers 9 bases. V lost 0 bases, J lost 3 bases, and 12 bases stayed unmatched. The CDR3 covers 18 residues. Germline CDR1 and CDR2: SGHAT and FQNNGV. The DNA of the CDR3 is TGTGCCAGCAGCTTAGATAAGCTAGCGGGACTACTTATCTACGAGCAGTACTTC. This translates into CASSLDKLAGLLIYEQYF.

The rearrangement links TRBV20-1 to TRBJ2-2; D unclear. The CDR3 contains 11 residues. Trimming took off 6 bases at V and 2 bases at J, with 4 bases between the two ends. Germline V CDR1 and CDR2: DFQATT, SNEGSKA (reference sequence). The DNA of the CDR3 is TGCAGTGCGCTTAACACCGGGGAGCTGTTTTTT. As protein: CSALNTGELFF.

This clone was observed a single time. The chain couples TRBV6-1 to TRBJ2-7; D gene uncertain. Per germline, CDR1 MNHNS and CDR2 SASEGT. V shed 2 bases and J shed 2 bases, with 13 bases lying between them. The CDR3 is 15 residues long. Here the CDR3 DNA reads TGTGCCAGCAGTGAACACGGTGGCCGCACCTACGAGCAGTACTTC. Translating gives CASSEHGGRTYEQYF.

The gene calls are TRBV11-2 and TRBJ1-1; 10 nucleotides line up with TRBD1. The CDR3 consists of 15 residues. Germline CDR1 SGHAT, CDR2 FQNNGV. The V segment lost 6 bases and the J segment 4 bases; nucleotides outside the gene matches: 8. CDR3 sequence: CASRYRQGASTEAFF. The CDR3 DNA reads TGTGCCAGCAGGTATAGACAGGGGGCGAGCACTGAAGCTTTCTTT. The full variable domain, rest sourced from reference TRBV11-2 and TRBJ1-1, is EAGVAQSPRYKIIEKRQSVAFWCNPISGHATLYWYQQILGQGPKLLIQFQNNGVVDDSQLPKDRFSAERLKGVDSTLKIQPAKLEDSAVYLCASRYRQGASTEAFFGQGTRLTVV.

The chain uses TRBV6-1 and TRBJ1-2, with no clear D. The CDR3 is made up of 15 amino acids. The ends were cut back, 0 bases at V and 2 bases at J, with 10 bases in the middle. Germline CDR1 MNHNS, CDR2 SASEGT. CDR3 DNA sequence: TGTGCCAGCAGTGAAGCCCCTGACAAAAACTATGGCTACACCTTC. It yields the protein CASSEAPDKNYGYTF.

The chain employs TRBV9 and TRBJ2-4; D is possibly TRBD2 (5 bases). Germline V lookup: CDR1 SGDLS, CDR2 YYNGEE. The CDR3 runs to 15 residues. V lost 0 bases and J lost 2, with 9 bases in between. The CDR3 bases are TGTGCCAGCAGCGTAGGCGGCGGGCCCAAAAACATTCAGTACTTC. Protein sequence: CASSVGGGPKNIQYF.

The chain combines TRBV11-2 with TRBJ2-5, with TRBD1 as a possible D gene (6 bases). CDR3 length equals 15 residues. The V end was cut by 1 base, the J end by 0 bases, with 9 bases between. The germline V gene encodes CDR1 SGHAT and CDR2 FQNNGV. This CDR3 reads CASSLVGTNQETQYF. The DNA of the CDR3 is TGTGCCAGCAGCTTAGTCGGGACAAACCAAGAGACCCAGTACTTC.

This clone was seen just once. The chain has TRBV9 and TRBJ1-4, with a weak D call TRBD1 (5 bases). This CDR3 has 18 residues. V lost 6 bases, J lost 0 bases, and 21 bases lay in between. Germline CDR1 and CDR2: SGDLS and YYNGEE. CDR3 bases: TGTGCCAGCACCCGATTGGAGGGGATCCCTGCAACTAATGAAAAACTGTTTTTT. Translation gives CASTRLEGIPATNEKLFF.

The DNA for the CDR3 is TGTGCCAGCAGTTTAAGACTAGCGGGAGAGTTTGACGAGCAGTACTTC. Protein: CASSLRLAGEFDEQYF. V is TRBV28 and J is TRBJ2-7; the match to TRBD2 covers 12 bases. The V and J ends lost 2 bases and 5 bases, in that order; junction bases with no gene match: 7. This CDR3 has 16 residues. Germline loops: CDR1 MDHEN, CDR2 SYDVKM.

V gene TRBV7-6 combines with J gene TRBJ2-1, with TRBD2 matching 13 bases. This CDR3 has 15 amino acids. V trimming: 5 bases; J trimming: 8 bases; junction bases outside the gene matches: 6. Germline V gene sequence: CDR1 SGHVS, CDR2 FNYEAQ. The CDR3 DNA is TGTGCCAGCAGCCCCGGGACTAGCGGGAACTATGAGCAGTTCTTC. Its protein product is CASSPGTSGNYEQFF. The entire variable domain, with the rest obtained from reference TRBV7-6 and TRBJ2-1, is as follows: GAGVSQSPRYKVTKRGQDVALRCDPISGHVSLYWYRQALGQGPEFLTYFNYEAQQDKSGLPNDRFSAERPEGSISTLTIQRTEQRDSAMYRCASSPGTSGNYEQFFGPGTRLTVL.

The chain employs TRBV7-8 and TRBJ2-7; the match to TRBD2 covers 13 bases. Germline CDR1 SGHVS, CDR2 FQNEAQ. V trimming: 1 base; J trimming: 1 base; junction bases outside the gene matches: 4. The CDR3 length is 17 residues. The CDR3 region is CASSLGTSGSRSYEQYF. CDR3 bases: TGTGCCAGCAGCTTAGGGACTAGCGGGAGTAGGTCCTACGAGCAGTACTTC.

The CDR3 is CASSFADYNEQFF. DNA for the CDR3: TGTGCCAGCAGTTTTGCAGATTACAATGAGCAGTTCTTC. V and J are TRBV27 and TRBJ2-1; the D is unclear. The V and J ends lost 3 bases and 4 bases respectively, with 7 bases between them. Looked up from germline, CDR1 is MNHEY and CDR2 is SMNVEV (reference sequence). The CDR3 consists of 13 residues.

The rearrangement joins TRBV7-9 to TRBJ2-5, with D perhaps given as TRBD1 or TRBD2 (5 bases each). The germline V gene has CDR1 SEHNR and CDR2 FQNEAQ (reference sequence). The CDR3 contains 15 residues. V dropped 0 bases and J dropped 0 bases, with 8 bases sitting between them. The CDR3 DNA sequence: TGTGCCAGCAGCTTAGCGTTGGGGGACCAAGAGACCCAGTACTTC. It translates to CASSLALGDQETQYF.

A note on this clone: A read error may account for a junction end that differs from germline. The chain uses TRBV30 and TRBJ2-2, with 8 positions matching TRBD2. The germline gives CDR1 GTSNPN, CDR2 SVGIG (reference sequence). The CDR3 totals 13 residues. As DNA, the CDR3 is TGTGCCTGGAGTGTCCGGATCAGCGGGGGGCTGTTTTTT. Its translation: CAWSVRISGGLFF.

This clone came up once. The chain couples TRBV11-3 to TRBJ1-1; a weak D match, TRBD1 (5 bases). From germline, CDR1 is SGHNT and CDR2 YENEEA. V dropped 3 bases and J dropped 4 bases, with 9 bases sitting between them. The CDR3 sequence is 13 residues long. CDR3 DNA: TGTGCCAGCAGCTTGCGGGGGTTCACTGAAGCTTTCTTT. Amino acid sequence: CASSLRGFTEAFF.

J is TRBJ2-1 and V is TRBV27; D unclear. Between the trimmed V and J ends, which lost 8 bases and 5 bases, there was a span of 7 bases. The CDR3 contains 11 residues. From germline, CDR1 is MNHEY and CDR2 SMNVEV (reference sequence). The CDR3, as DNA: TGTGCCAGCGGCCGGAACAATGAGCAGTTCTTC. This codes for CASGRNNEQFF.

The rearrangement links TRBV28 to TRBJ1-5; tentative D call: TRBD1 (6 bases). Per germline, CDR1 MDHEN and CDR2 SYDVKM. There are 14 residues in the CDR3. V lost 3 bases to trimming and J lost 3 bases, with 9 bases between them. The chain's CDR3 is CASSLGGLNQPQHF. CDR3 nucleotide sequence: TGTGCCAGCAGTTTGGGGGGGCTCAATCAGCCCCAGCATTTT.

V usage is TRBV9 and J usage is TRBJ2-5; 11 bases map to TRBD1. The V gene end was trimmed by 4 bases and the J gene end by 3 bases; junction bases not matched to a gene: 8. The CDR3 is 16 amino acids. The germline gives CDR1 SGDLS, CDR2 YYNGEE. The CDR3 is CASSQKDRGPKETQYF. CDR3 coding DNA: TGTGCCAGCAGCCAAAAGGACAGGGGGCCCAAAGAGACCCAGTACTTC.

The chain carries TRBV4-1 and TRBJ1-5; unclear D gene. The CDR3 length is 15 residues. Germline CDR1 reads MGHRA; CDR2 reads YSYEKL. V was clipped by 1 base and J by 1 base, with 8 bases between them. The CDR3: CASSQVGTSNQPQHF. The CDR3 nucleotides are TGCGCCAGCAGCCAAGTAGGCACGAGCAATCAGCCCCAGCATTTT.

This chain uses TRBV19 with TRBJ2-7; tentative D call: TRBD2 (5 bases). From germline, CDR1 is LNHDA and CDR2 SQIVND (reference sequence). The CDR3 totals 12 residues. Trimming stripped 9 bases from V and 3 bases from J, with 12 bases between. The CDR3 DNA sequence: TGTGCCAGCCGGGGAAGGCACTACGAGCAGTACTTC. Its protein product is CASRGRHYEQYF.

The chain carries TRBV27 and TRBJ1-4; 7 nucleotides align to TRBD1. The CDR3 sequence is 13 residues long. The trim removed 5 bases at V and 15 bases at J, leaving 12 bases unmatched. Germline lookup yields CDR1 MNHEY and CDR2 SMNVEV (reference sequence). The chain's CDR3 is CASSPLTRDRVFF. As DNA, the CDR3 is TGTGCCAGCAGTCCACTGACCCGGGACAGAGTGTTTTTT.

The rearrangement uses TRBV27 and TRBJ2-5; the match to TRBD2 covers 8 bases. The CDR3 is made up of 14 amino acids. The J segment lost 5 bases and the V segment lost 5 bases, leaving 7 bases of the junction unmatched. Germline CDR1 reads MNHEY; CDR2 reads SMNVEV (reference sequence). The CDR3 region is CASSRAGGWETQYF. CDR3 bases: TGTGCCAGCAGTAGGGCGGGAGGTTGGGAGACCCAGTACTTC.

The rearrangement uses TRBV6-5 and TRBJ2-5; no clear D gene. This CDR3 is built from 15 residues. Germline loops: CDR1 MNHEY, CDR2 SVGAGI. Trimming took 0 bases from V and 1 from J, leaving 9 bases between them. CDR3 sequence (DNA): TGTGCCAGCAGTTACTCTCGGTGGTCCCAAGAGACCCAGTACTTC. Translated: CASSYSRWSQETQYF.

This chain connects TRBV13 to TRBJ1-1, with D unclear. Deletions cut 4 bases from V and 0 bases from J, with 21 bases between. Germline assignment: CDR1 PRHDT and CDR2 FYEKMQ (reference sequence). The CDR3 spans 18 residues. CDR3: CASSSPPTLTLMNTEAFF. The CDR3 region has the DNA TGTGCCAGCAGCTCCCCCCCCACACTAACCCTTATGAACACTGAAGCTTTCTTT.